These 4 T cell receptor beta chains share one sample of origin, sequenced in a study of shared clonotypes between healthy human individuals (dated by TCRdb to 2019 to 2021). Library construction relied on the immunoSEQ multiplex PCR assay. TCRdb retrieved this table from immuneACCESS and kept in-frame rearrangements only. Not all clones are present; in checked studies, unresolved V genes account for under half, and no reason is known for the remainder. For this sample the table gives 950,000 to 1,200,000 clones, of which approximately 80% were detected only once. The ten largest clones take up 0.89% of the sample. The specimen was memory CD4+ T cells from PBMCs. Reading the label with the study, this specimen's cell subset or site is: CD45RA-negative fraction. The receptors come from a man aged 18 to 29 in good health. Some clones in this sample may be carry-over from other donors' samples.

This clone was counted only a few times. V is TRBV30 and J is TRBJ1-1; a possible D gene is TRBD1 (6 bases). The CDR3 contains 14 residues. From germline, CDR1 is GTSNPN and CDR2 SVGIG (reference sequence). V gave up 6 bases and J gave up 0 bases, with 14 bases separating them. CDR3 in amino acids: CACHRDTMNTEAFF. The CDR3 region has the DNA TGTGCCTGTCACCGGGACACCATGAACACTGAAGCTTTCTTT.

The V call is TRBV7-2, the J call TRBJ1-5, with D possibly matching TRBD1 (6 bases). The V end was cut by 3 bases, the J end by 10 bases, with 22 bases between. CDR3 length: 16 residues. Germline V gene lookup returns CDR1 SGHTA and CDR2 FQGNSA. The CDR3: CASSLQFGQGYRPQHF. CDR3 DNA sequence: TGTGCCAGCAGCTTGCAGTTCGGGCAGGGGTATCGACCCCAGCATTTT.

The chain joins TRBV14 to TRBJ2-5; the D is unclear. Germline V gives CDR1 SGHDN, CDR2 FVKESK. Trimming pared 1 base from V and 8 bases from J, leaving 14 bases between. The CDR3 contains 14 residues. The CDR3, as DNA: TGTGCCAGCAGCCAAGCTCGGCAGACGGGCACCCAGTACTTC. This translates into CASSQARQTGTQYF.

The J gene is TRBJ2-7, the V gene TRBV19; 9 positions match TRBD2. Trimming removed 4 bases from V and 2 bases from J; junction bases left unmatched: 9. Per the germline V gene, CDR1 is LNHDA and CDR2 is SQIVND (reference sequence). This CDR3 region has 16 residues. The CDR3 bases are TGTGCCAGTAGTACCCATAGCGGGGGCCGGCCCTACGAGCAGTACTTC. Translated: CASSTHSGGRPYEQYF.